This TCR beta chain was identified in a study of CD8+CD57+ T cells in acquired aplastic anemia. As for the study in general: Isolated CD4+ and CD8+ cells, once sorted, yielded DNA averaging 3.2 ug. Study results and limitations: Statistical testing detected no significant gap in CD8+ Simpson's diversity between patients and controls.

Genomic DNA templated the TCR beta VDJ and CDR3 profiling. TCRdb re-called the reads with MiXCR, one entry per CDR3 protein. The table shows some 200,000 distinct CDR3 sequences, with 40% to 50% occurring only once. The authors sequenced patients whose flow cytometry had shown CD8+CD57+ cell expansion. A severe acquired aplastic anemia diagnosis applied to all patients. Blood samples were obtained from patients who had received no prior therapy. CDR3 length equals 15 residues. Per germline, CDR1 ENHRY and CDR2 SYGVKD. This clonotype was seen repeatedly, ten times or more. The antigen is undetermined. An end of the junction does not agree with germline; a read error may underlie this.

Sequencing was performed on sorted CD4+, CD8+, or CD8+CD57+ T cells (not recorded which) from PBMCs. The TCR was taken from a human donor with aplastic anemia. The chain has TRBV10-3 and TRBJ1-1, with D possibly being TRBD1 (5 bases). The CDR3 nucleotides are TGTGCCATGAGAGACTACCGAGGGGAGTCCACTGAAGCTCTCTTT. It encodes CAMRDYRGESTEALF.